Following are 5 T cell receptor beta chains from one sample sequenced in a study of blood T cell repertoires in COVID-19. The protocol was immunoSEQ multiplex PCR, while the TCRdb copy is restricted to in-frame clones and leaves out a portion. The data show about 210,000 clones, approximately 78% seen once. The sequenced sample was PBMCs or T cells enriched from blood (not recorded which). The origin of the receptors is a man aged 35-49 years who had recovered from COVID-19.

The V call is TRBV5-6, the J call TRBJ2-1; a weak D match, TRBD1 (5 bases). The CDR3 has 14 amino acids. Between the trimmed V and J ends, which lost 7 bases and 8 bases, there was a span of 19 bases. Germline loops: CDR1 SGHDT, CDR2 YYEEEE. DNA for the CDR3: TGTGCCAGCGGGGCCGGTATCTATGGAGATGAGCAGTTCTTC. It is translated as CASGAGIYGDEQFF. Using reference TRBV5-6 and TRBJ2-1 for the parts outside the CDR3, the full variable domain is DAGVTQSPTHLIKTRGQQVTLRCSPKSGHDTVSWYQQALGQGPQFIFQYYEEEERQRGNFPDRFSGHQFPNYSSELNVNALLLGDSALYLCASGAGIYGDEQFFGPGTRLTVL.

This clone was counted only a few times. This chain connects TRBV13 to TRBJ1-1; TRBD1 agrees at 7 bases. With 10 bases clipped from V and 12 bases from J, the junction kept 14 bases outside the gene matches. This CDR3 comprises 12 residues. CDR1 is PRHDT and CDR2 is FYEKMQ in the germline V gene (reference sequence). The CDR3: CATCRGGGETFF. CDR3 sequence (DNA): TGTGCCACCTGCAGAGGAGGGGGCGAGACTTTCTTT. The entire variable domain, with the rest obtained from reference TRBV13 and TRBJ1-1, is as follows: AAGVIQSPRHLIKEKRETATLKCYPIPRHDTVYWYQQGPGQDPQFLISFYEKMQSDKGSIPDRFSAQQFSDYHSELNMSSLELGDSALYFCATCRGGGETFFGQGTRLTVV.

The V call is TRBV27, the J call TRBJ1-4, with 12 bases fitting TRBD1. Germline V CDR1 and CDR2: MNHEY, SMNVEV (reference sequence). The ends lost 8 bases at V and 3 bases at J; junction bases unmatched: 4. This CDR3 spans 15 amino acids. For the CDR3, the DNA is TGTGCCAGCTCGGGACAGGGGGCAGCTAATGAAAAACTGTTTTTT. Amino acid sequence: CASSGQGAANEKLFF.

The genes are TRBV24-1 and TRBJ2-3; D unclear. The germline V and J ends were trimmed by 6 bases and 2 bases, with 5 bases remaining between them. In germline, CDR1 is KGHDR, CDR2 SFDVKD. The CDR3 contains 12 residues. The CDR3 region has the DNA TGTGCCACCAGTCTTTCCACAGATACGCAGTATTTT. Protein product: CATSLSTDTQYF.

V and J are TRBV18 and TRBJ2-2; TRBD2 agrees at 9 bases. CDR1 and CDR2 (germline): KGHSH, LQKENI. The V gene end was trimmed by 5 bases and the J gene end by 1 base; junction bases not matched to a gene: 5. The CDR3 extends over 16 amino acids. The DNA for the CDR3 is TGTGCCAGCTCAAGTAAAGCGGGAGGGAACACCGGGGAGCTGTTTTTT. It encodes CASSSKAGGNTGELFF.